What follows are 17 T cell receptor beta chains derived from one specimen sequenced in a study of blood T cell repertoires in COVID-19. The assay was immunoSEQ multiplex PCR, and TCRdb's table has in-frame clones only and misses some. Among 150,000 to 200,000 clones listed, about 90% were seen once. The sample taken for sequencing was PBMCs or T cells enriched from blood (not recorded which). The source of these receptors is a woman in her forties or fifties who had recovered from COVID-19.

This chain joins TRBV7-2 and TRBJ2-1; possible D gene TRBD2, 6 bases. Trimming left V 6 bases short and J 0 bases short, with 9 bases between. The CDR3 covers 14 residues. Germline CDR1 SGHTA, CDR2 FQGNSA. The CDR3 coding sequence is TGTGCCAGCAGTCTCGGGAGCTCCTACAATGAGCAGTTCTTC. Translation: CASSLGSSYNEQFF.

The CDR3 loop reads CASSEVWTGVVTEAFF. In DNA form, the CDR3 reads TGTGCCAGCAGTGAAGTTTGGACAGGGGTGGTCACTGAAGCTTTCTTT. The rearrangement uses TRBV6-1 and TRBJ1-1; TRBD1 aligns across 9 bases. Germline values: CDR1 MNHNS, CDR2 SASEGT. The J segment lost 4 bases and the V segment lost 1 base, leaving 7 bases of the junction unmatched. The CDR3 is made up of 16 amino acids.

V is TRBV19 and J is TRBJ1-1; 8 bases line up with TRBD1. V shed 3 bases, J shed 4 bases, and the junction held 10 bases outside the gene matches. The CDR3 length is 16 residues. Germline loops: CDR1 LNHDA, CDR2 SQIVND (reference sequence). Here the CDR3 DNA reads TGTGCCAGTAGTATTGGGGGGTCCGACAGGGGCACTGAAGCTTTCTTT. Protein: CASSIGGSDRGTEAFF.

This clone was observed a handful of times. The V and J genes are TRBV19 and TRBJ1-5, with D tentatively TRBD1 (5 bases). With 5 bases removed from V and 7 bases from J, the gap between germline ends came to 12 bases. CDR3 size: 13 residues. The germline V gene has CDR1 LNHDA and CDR2 SQIVND (reference sequence). The CDR3 is CASSSSEGQPQHF. CDR3 bases: TGTGCCAGTAGTTCGTCGGAGGGGCAGCCCCAGCATTTT.

V and J are TRBV5-6 and TRBJ2-7; 10 bases map to TRBD1. CDR3 length equals 16 residues. From germline, CDR1 is SGHDT and CDR2 YYEEEE. With 2 bases clipped from V and 5 bases from J, the junction kept 10 bases outside the gene matches. The CDR3 DNA sequence: TGTGCCAGCAGCTTCGGGGCTCGGGACAGGGGCGACGAGCAGTACTTC. Its translation: CASSFGARDRGDEQYF. The full variable domain, completed using reference TRBV5-6 and TRBJ2-7, is DAGVTQSPTHLIKTRGQQVTLRCSPKSGHDTVSWYQQALGQGPQFIFQYYEEEERQRGNFPDRFSGHQFPNYSSELNVNALLLGDSALYLCASSFGARDRGDEQYFGPGTRLTVT.

This clone was seen a handful of times. The V call is TRBV7-8, the J call TRBJ1-1; D is unresolved. The CDR3 loop spans 14 amino acids. Trimming pared 5 bases from V and 6 bases from J, leaving 16 bases between. The germline gives CDR1 SGHVS, CDR2 FQNEAQ. The CDR3, as DNA: TGTGCCAGCAGCCGGCGAACAGCTCTCGCTGAAGCTTTCTTT. It encodes CASSRRTALAEAFF.

V gene TRBV25-1 combines with J gene TRBJ2-1, with D perhaps TRBD2 (6 bases). Trimming cost V 1 base and J 7 bases, with 11 bases left between them. CDR1 is MGHDK, CDR2 SYGVNS, per germline. The CDR3 loop spans 14 amino acids. CDR3 DNA sequence: TGTGCCAGCAGTGAATCCGGGAGTCGGAATGAGCAGTTCTTC. Protein product: CASSESGSRNEQFF.

The genes are TRBV4-2 and TRBJ2-1; D may be TRBD2 (5 bases). CDR1 LGHNA and CDR2 YNFKEQ come from the germline V gene. V was cut by 0 bases and J by 4 bases, with 7 bases left in between. The CDR3 totals 14 residues. CDR3: CASSQDGEYNEQFF. CDR3 nucleotides: TGTGCCAGCAGCCAAGACGGGGAATACAATGAGCAGTTCTTC.

This rearrangement joins TRBV13 to TRBJ2-1; 11 bases line up with TRBD2. Per the germline V gene, CDR1 is PRHDT and CDR2 is FYEKMQ (reference sequence). V dropped 0 bases and J dropped 1; count of bases not matched to a gene: 11. The CDR3 consists of 20 residues. The CDR3 region is CASSLGGVAGGEESYNEQFF. CDR3 coding DNA: TGTGCCAGCAGCTTAGGCGGAGTAGCGGGAGGGGAGGAGTCCTACAATGAGCAGTTCTTC.

The chain uses TRBV30 and TRBJ1-1, with D unclear. This CDR3 comprises 15 residues. CDR1 and CDR2 from the germline V gene are GTSNPN and SVGIG (reference sequence). Trimming took 3 bases from V and 10 from J, leaving 24 bases between them. The CDR3 nucleotides read TGTGCCTGGAGGGTCGGAGGGAAGGCCGGTCCCGGAGCTTTCTTT. Translating gives CAWRVGGKAGPGAFF. The variable domain in full, completed from reference TRBV30 and TRBJ1-1, reads SQTIHQWPATLVQPVGSPLSLECTVEGTSNPNLYWYRQAAGRGLQLLFYSVGIGQISSEVPQNLSASRPQDRQFILSSKKLLLSDSGFYLCAWRVGGKAGPGAFFGQGTRLTVV.

The rearrangement links TRBV2 to TRBJ2-3; a weak D match, TRBD1 (6 bases). Germline CDR1 is SNHLY and CDR2 is FYNNEI. The V end lost 7 bases, the J end lost 5 bases, and 13 bases lay between the germline ends. There are 13 residues in the CDR3. CDR3 DNA: TGTGCCAGCACCCCAGGGGAGAAAGATACGCAGTATTTT. It specifies CASTPGEKDTQYF.

V usage is TRBV7-2 and J usage is TRBJ2-3; 10 nucleotides match TRBD1. In germline, CDR1 is SGHTA, CDR2 FQGNSA. The CDR3 runs 18 residues. Trimming at V came to 5 bases and at J to 0 bases, leaving 11 bases not matched to a gene. Written as DNA, the CDR3 is TGTGCCAGCAGCCCCGGACAGGGGGGATCCCCTAGCACAGATACGCAGTATTTT. Its protein product is CASSPGQGGSPSTDTQYF. The full variable domain, its missing parts supplied by reference TRBV7-2 and TRBJ2-3, is GAGVSQSPSNKVTEKGKDVELRCDPISGHTALYWYRQSLGQGLEFLIYFQGNSAPDKSGLPSDRFSAERTGGSVSTLTIQRTQQEDSAVYLCASSPGQGGSPSTDTQYFGPGTRLTVL.

This CDR3 is CAWTRGQGDGYTF. The CDR3 coding sequence is TGTGCCTGGACCCGCGGACAGGGGGATGGCTACACCTTC. J is TRBJ1-2 and V is TRBV30; 10 positions agree with TRBD1. This CDR3 contains 13 residues. Germline V gene lookup returns CDR1 GTSNPN and CDR2 SVGIG (reference sequence). The J segment lost 6 bases and the V segment lost 4 bases, leaving 5 bases of the junction unmatched.

V is TRBV12-3 or TRBV12-4 and J is TRBJ1-4; 7 positions agree with TRBD1. V was clipped by 8 bases and J by 7 bases; unmatched bases: 4. CDR3 length: 12 residues. The CDR3 DNA follows: TGTGCCAGCCGGGACAGCCTTGAAAAACTGTTTTTT. It translates to CASRDSLEKLFF.

V and J are TRBV4-1 and TRBJ2-5; 10 nucleotides line up with TRBD2. The germline V gene has CDR1 MGHRA and CDR2 YSYEKL. V lost 1 base to trimming and J lost 4 bases; unmatched junction nucleotides: 6. This CDR3 contains 16 residues. The CDR3 spells CASSQGRASGRETQYF. CDR3 nucleotide sequence: TGCGCCAGCAGCCAAGGTCGGGCTAGCGGGAGAGAGACCCAGTACTTC.

The rearrangement joins TRBV4-1 to TRBJ2-1, with 15 bases fitting TRBD2. The germline V gene has CDR1 MGHRA and CDR2 YSYEKL. The V segment lost 5 bases and the J segment 5 bases; nucleotides outside the gene matches: 7. The CDR3 spans 17 residues. The CDR3 bases are TGCGCCAGCAGCTACCCGGGACTAGCGGGAGGAGACAATGAGCAGTTCTTC. This codes for CASSYPGLAGGDNEQFF.

The chain carries TRBV28 and TRBJ1-2, with TRBD1 matching over 8 bases. CDR3 length: 16 residues. The V segment lost 6 bases and the J segment 8 bases; nucleotides outside the gene matches: 17. CDR1 MDHEN and CDR2 SYDVKM come from the germline V gene. CDR3 amino acids: CASRYGPGTGSGGYTF. The CDR3 nucleotides read TGTGCCAGCAGATACGGCCCCGGGACAGGATCGGGGGGCTACACCTTC.